This TCR beta chain derives from a study of Graves' ophthalmopathy and Graves' hyperthyroidism. Study findings and constraints: Ophthalmopathy progression prediction by the model yielded a sensitivity of 55% to 71% and a specificity of less than 75%.

This clonotype was recorded at least ten times. The target antigen is unknown. Amplification targeted the TCR beta CDR3 regions, with RNA transcripts as the source material. Second-round multiplex PCR followed a first-round RT-PCR using HTBI primers. TCRdb recomputed calls from the multiplex PCR reads with MiXCR, one row per CDR3 protein. Of about 380,000 distinct CDR3 sequences in the sample, 15% were seen once. There are 13 residues in the CDR3. Germline CDR1 reads SNHLY; CDR2 reads FYNNEI. V was cut by 5 bases and J by 4 bases, with 9 bases left in between. The chain carries TRBV2 and TRBJ1-5, with D unclear. The receptor was derived from a woman in her late teens or twenties with stable Graves' hyperthyroidism. Input material: peripheral blood. The CDR3 bases are TGTGCCAGCAGTACTTCTGAAAATCAGCCCCAGCATTTT. Amino acids: CASSTSENQPQHF. Supplemented by reference TRBV2 and TRBJ1-5, the full variable domain reads EPEVTQTPSHQVTQMGQEVILRCVPISNHLYFYWYRQILGQKVEFLVSFYNNEISEKSEIFDDQFSVERPDGSNFTLKIRSTKLEDSAMYFCASSTSENQPQHFGDGTRLSIL.